Reported below is one T cell receptor (beta chain). There is no known antigen for this receptor. Base qualities are not provided; no much larger clone lies one nucleotide away. TCRbeta CDR3 regions were amplified from genomic DNA by means of the immunoSEQ Assay, a bias-controlled multiplex PCR. In the original analysis: The number of nucleated cells in each sample was estimated from the amplification of reference gene primers within the assay. To quantify the absolute abundance of each unique TCRbeta CDR3 rearrangement, sequence reads were collapsed and filtered. For each sample, productive Simpson clonality was calculated as the square root of Simpson's diversity index across productive rearrangements. TCRdb obtained this table from immuneACCESS and retained in-frame rearrangements with V and J assigned. These tables miss some clones; where compared with another copy, unresolved V genes account for less than half of the shortfall, and the remainder is unexplained. V and J calls and clone size are copied from that table; D and trimming were computed from the DNA. For this sample there are over 150,000 clones; 79% appear just once. The top ten clonotypes cover under 20% of the sample.

These data are taken from a study of blood T cell repertoires in COVID-19 (dated by TCRdb to about 2020). Context from the whole study: Recovered participants in ImmuneRACE Cohort 3 were defined by two consecutive negative NP/OP PCR tests, clearance by a healthcare professional, or resolution of symptoms. The prospective study material was composed of cDNA or gDNA derived from T cells, B-cell-depleted T cells, or PBMCs. Subjects who had been exposed to COVID-19, were actively infected with it, or had recovered from it provided the deeply sampled blood TCRbeta repertoires that made up the dataset. HLA class I and class II types, where available, came from metadata supplied by the sample provider rather than from assay-based typing. The sample metadata nearly always contained a de-identified subject ID, COVID-19 status, age in years and sex. Collaborator samples came from the United States, Italy and Spain and covered acute and convalescent phases of COVID-19. The samples were drawn from two sources: the first 160 participants of the ongoing ImmuneRACE study, and 1,200 or so subjects contributed by 6 global collaborators. A freely available public database, intended as a resource for researchers studying the immune response to SARS-CoV-2, is where the repertoires were released. Broader findings and caveats from the paper: The quantity of clinical and demographic metadata differed by source and by participant and was supplied without curation.

V and J are trimmed by 4 bases and 7 bases, and the gene matches miss 19 bases of the junction. CDR1 and CDR2 are drawn from the germline V gene: SNHLY, FYNNEI. The CDR3, from cysteine to phenylalanine, totals 18 residues. Solely the CDR3 DNA is kept, with 54 bases framed from the first base. Participants in the prospective study were enrolled through a virtual design, were aged roughly 18 to 90 years, and lived in approximately 25 United States geographic areas. To assign participants to cohorts, the prospective study relied on clinical history that participants themselves reported in a screening survey and a study questionnaire. Mobile phlebotomists in the prospective study collected whole blood, serum and a nasopharyngeal or oropharyngeal swab from every participant. Additional blood draws and questionnaires over an approximately 2-month period could optionally be provided by prospective study participants. Prospective study blood samples were shipped either frozen or at room temperature before DNA extraction.

Sample: PBMCs or T cells enriched from blood (not recorded which). The chain couples TRBV2 to TRBJ1-2; 9 bases in the middle match TRBD1. This receptor was obtained from a woman in her 70s in a cohort exposed to, infected with or recovered from COVID-19 (not recorded which). The DNA sequence reads TGTGCCAGCAGTGCATTTCCGGGACAGGGAAGCCGGGTGGTTGGCTACACCTTC. Its translation reads: CASSAFPGQGSRVVGYTF.